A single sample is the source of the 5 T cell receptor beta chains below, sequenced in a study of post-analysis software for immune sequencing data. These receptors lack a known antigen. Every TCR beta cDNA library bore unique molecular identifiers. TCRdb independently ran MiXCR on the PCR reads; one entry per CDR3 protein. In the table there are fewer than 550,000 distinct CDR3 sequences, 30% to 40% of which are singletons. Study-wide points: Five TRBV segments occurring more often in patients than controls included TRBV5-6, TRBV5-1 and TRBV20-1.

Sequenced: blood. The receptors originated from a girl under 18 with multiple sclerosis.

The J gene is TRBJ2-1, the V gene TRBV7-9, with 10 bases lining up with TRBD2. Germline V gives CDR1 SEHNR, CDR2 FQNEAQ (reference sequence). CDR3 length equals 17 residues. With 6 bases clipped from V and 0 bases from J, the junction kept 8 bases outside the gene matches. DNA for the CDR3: TGTGCCAGCAGTCAATCCGAGCGGGGGGGCTCCTACAATGAGCAGTTCTTC. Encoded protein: CASSQSERGGSYNEQFF.

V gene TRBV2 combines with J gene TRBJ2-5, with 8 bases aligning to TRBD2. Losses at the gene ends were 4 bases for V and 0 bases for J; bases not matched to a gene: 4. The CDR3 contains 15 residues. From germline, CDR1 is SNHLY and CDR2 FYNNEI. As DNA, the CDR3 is TGTGCCAGCAGTGTAAACGGGGGGGACCAAGAGACCCAGTACTTC. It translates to CASSVNGGDQETQYF. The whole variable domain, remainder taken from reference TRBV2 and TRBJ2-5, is EPEVTQTPSHQVTQMGQEVILRCVPISNHLYFYWYRQILGQKVEFLVSFYNNEISEKSEIFDDQFSVERPDGSNFTLKIRSTKLEDSAMYFCASSVNGGDQETQYFGPGTRLLVL.

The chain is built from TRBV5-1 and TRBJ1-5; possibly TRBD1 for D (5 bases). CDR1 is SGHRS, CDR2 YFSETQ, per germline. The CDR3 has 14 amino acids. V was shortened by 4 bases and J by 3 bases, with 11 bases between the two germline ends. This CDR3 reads CASSGDGINQPQHF. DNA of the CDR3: TGCGCCAGCAGCGGGGACGGGATCAATCAGCCCCAGCATTTT.

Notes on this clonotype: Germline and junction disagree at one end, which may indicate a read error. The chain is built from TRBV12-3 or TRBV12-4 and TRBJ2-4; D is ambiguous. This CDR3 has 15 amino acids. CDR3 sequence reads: CASSFGRLGKNIRYF. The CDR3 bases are TGTGCCAGCAGTTTCGGCAGGCTAGGGAAAAACATTCGGTACTTC.

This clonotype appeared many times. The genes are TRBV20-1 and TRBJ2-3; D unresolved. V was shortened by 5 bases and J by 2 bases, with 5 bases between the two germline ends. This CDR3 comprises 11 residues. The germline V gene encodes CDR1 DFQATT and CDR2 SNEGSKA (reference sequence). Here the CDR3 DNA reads TGCAGTGCTCTACTCACAGATACGCAGTATTTT. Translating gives CSALLTDTQYF.